This TCR beta chain was identified in a study of blood T cell repertoires in COVID-19. Per germline, CDR1 MNHEY and CDR2 SVGAGI. Trimming cost V 4 bases and J 5 bases; bases outside gene matches: 6. CDR3 length: 14 amino acids. Clones were sequenced by immunoSEQ multiplex PCR, and TCRdb holds only the in-frame ones, with some missing. The sample lists 300,000 to 350,000 clones; more than 75% were seen once. The chain employs TRBV6-5 and TRBJ1-2; 8 bases fit TRBD1. The receptor's source is a young woman who had recovered from COVID-19. The sample comprised PBMCs or T cells enriched from blood (not recorded which). The CDR3 is CASSWDRSPYGYTF. The CDR3 region has the DNA TGTGCCAGCAGTTGGGACAGGAGTCCTTATGGCTACACCTTC.